Listed here is a single TCR beta chain. This clone was seen just once. The antigen this receptor binds is unknown. Per-nucleotide qualities are absent, and no much larger clonotype sits a single base away. There are 11 amino acids in the CDR3, from cysteine to phenylalanine inclusive. Only the CDR3 DNA stays, 33 bases, in frame from base 1. The germline V gene (reference sequence) provides CDR1 MNHEY and CDR2 SMNVEV. This sample is part of a study of blood T cell repertoires in COVID-19 (TCRdb year 2020). Regarding the study in general: Collaborator samples came from the United States, Italy and Spain and covered acute and convalescent phases of COVID-19. The samples were drawn from two sources: the first 160 participants of the ongoing ImmuneRACE study, and 1,200 or so subjects contributed by 6 global collaborators. Subjects who had been exposed to COVID-19, were actively infected with it, or had recovered from it provided the deeply sampled blood TCRbeta repertoires that made up the dataset. The prospective study material was composed of cDNA or gDNA derived from T cells, B-cell-depleted T cells, or PBMCs. The sample metadata nearly always contained a de-identified subject ID, COVID-19 status, age in years and sex. HLA class I and class II types, where available, came from metadata supplied by the sample provider rather than from assay-based typing. The repertoires were made available in a free public database intended to serve as a resource for research on the immune response to SARS-CoV-2. Findings and caveats that apply to the study as a whole: The amount of clinical and demographic metadata varied by source and participant and was provided uncurated.

TCRbeta CDR3 regions were amplified from genomic DNA by means of the immunoSEQ Assay, a bias-controlled multiplex PCR. The study's processing was this. The number of nucleated cells in each sample was estimated from the amplification of reference gene primers within the assay. To quantify the absolute abundance of each unique TCRbeta CDR3 rearrangement, sequence reads were collapsed and filtered. For each sample, productive Simpson clonality was calculated by taking the square root of Simpson's diversity index across productive rearrangements. TCRdb's version of the immuneACCESS table is confined to in-frame rearrangements and falls short of the full clone set. An unresolved V gene accounts for under half of the shortfall where checked; the remainder is of unknown origin. V and J calls and clone size are as listed in that table; D and trimming were resolved from the DNA. Within this sample are some 98,000 clones, with around 82% of them counted one time only. 11% of the sample belongs to the ten largest clones.

The collaborating institutions used their own protocols to collect whole blood in K2EDTA tubes. For TCRbeta analysis, collaborator samples were shipped as frozen whole blood, as isolated PBMCs, or as DNA extracted from either sample type. The chain is made from TRBV27 and TRBJ2-5; a tentative D match to TRBD2 spans 6 bases. Material: peripheral blood. The TCR sequence derives from a man aged 65 to 79 with active or convalescent COVID-19. Read as DNA, the sequence is TGTGCACAGCGGCCCGGGGGGACCCAGTACTTC. It encodes CAQRPGGTQYF.